This TCR beta chain was identified during a study of tumor-infiltrating lymphocytes in oesophageal squamous cell carcinoma. TCRdb reprocessed the PCR reads via MiXCR and lists one record per CDR3 protein. The sample records approximately 13,000 distinct CDR3 sequences, about 53% being singletons. About this clonotype itself: The DNA is left out, because the CDR3 cannot be placed on it with certainty; the CDR3 is given as TCRdb lists it.

Source material: esophageal tumor tissue. The receptor comes from a male donor with esophageal squamous cell carcinoma.

The CDR3 is CISVPEPTDGILSYEQYF. The chain joins TRBV7-5 to TRBJ2-7; the table's D call, TRBD1, has no DNA check behind it. TRBV7-5 counts as a pseudogene. Both ends counted, the CDR3 spans 18 residues.